The source of this TCR beta chain is a study of T cells in Graves' hyperthyroidism and ophthalmopathy (dated by TCRdb to about 2019). In terms of the full investigation: Peripheral blood was collected at initial diagnosis, before any treatment. After sampling, hyperthyroidism patients received methimazole starting at 30 mg daily, and ophthalmopathy patients received high-dose intravenous methylprednisolone. The study also compared thyroid tissue and blood T-cell repertoires from roughly 6 Graves' hyperthyroidism patients. A discovery cohort of around 100 patients, about 44 with Graves' ophthalmopathy and over 55 with stable Graves' hyperthyroidism, was used to find distinguishing TCR V-J signatures. The paper reports TCR Vbeta CDR3 sequencing of some 140 peripheral blood samples: under 45 ophthalmopathy, around 80 hyperthyroidism and 17 progressor patients. The approximately 100 discovery patients were divided at random into training and test sets in a 7:3 ratio. Prospective prediction of ophthalmopathy was tested in an independent validation cohort of 18 to 20 hyperthyroidism patients and roughly 16 patients who later progressed to ophthalmopathy.

Results and caveats for the whole study, not just this receptor: A 13 V-J signature model separated ophthalmopathy from stable hyperthyroidism, with just over 85% sensitivity and 81% to 82% specificity in cross-validation and 80%/75% in testing. In validation, the model predicted progression to ophthalmopathy a median of roughly 6.1 months before onset, with 70% to 71% sensitivity and roughly 73% specificity. No statistical method was used to fix the sample size in advance, and group allocation was not hidden from the investigators. Most expanded thyroid clonotypes (frequency above 0.001) were also detected in blood, a finding suggesting that blood repertoires may reflect thyroid immune responses.

With respect to this clonotype: Its antigen remains undetermined. There are no base qualities to consult, and no much larger clone falls within one base.

Amplification of TCR beta CDR3 regions was carried out from RNA transcripts. For the first round of RT-PCR on the TCR CDR3, the HTBI primer set was used together with the Qiagen OneStep RT-PCR kit. A second multiplex PCR round built the libraries, followed by size selection and purification. Libraries were sequenced paired-end with 100 bp reads on an Illumina HiSeq2000. Turning to the authors' computational methods: SOAPnuke was used to process the raw data, throwing out any read that contained adapters or uncalled bases, had a mean Phred below 15, or lacked an exact constant-primer or identifier match. High-quality paired reads were merged using COPE v1.2.5, and each unique nucleotide sequence was defined as a clonotype. MiTCR v1.1 was used to align the clonotypes against IMGT TRBV, TRBD and TRBJ reference segments. Only V-J combinations with frequency above 0.0001, covering approximately 99% of repertoires, were analysed. A TCS score was defined as the ratio between F50 (clonal expansion) and ExV (chaos), using BLOSUM62-based TCRdist between CDR3 peptides within each V-J. Welch's t-statistics and random forest reduced approximately 520 V-J features to 10 to 15, which were used in a naive Bayes classifier (R e1071). The public reads were reanalyzed by TCRdb: fastp trimming at Q25, MiXCR alignment, in-frame beta chains only. Each CDR3 protein gets just one entry, which takes the most common genes and DNA from the rows behind it. These V and J calls rely on TCRdb rather than the paper's analysis. This sample comprises about half a million distinct CDR3 sequences, roughly 20% of them detected only once. The ten most abundant clones make up approximately 25% of the sample.

The CDR3 runs 15 residues from the cysteine to the phenylalanine. The retained sequence is limited to the CDR3, 45 bases, with the frame set at the first base. The V and J ends are trimmed by 0 bases and 4 bases, leaving 13 bases between them. The germline V gene supplies CDR1 SGHRS and CDR2 YFSETQ. Graves' hyperthyroidism was defined as stable when no progression to ophthalmopathy occurred over 18 months of follow-up. Hyperthyroidism patients were newly diagnosed, with disease duration under 2 months, and aged 18 to 65 years. Any patient with an uncontrolled infection, another autoimmune disease, pregnancy or lactation was excluded. Diagnoses were based on clinical symptoms, serum thyroxine and TRAb, thyroid ultrasound and orbital computed tomography. PBMCs were separated from under 11 ml of fresh peripheral blood using Ficoll-Paque density gradient centrifugation. Trizol reagent was used to extract total RNA, and RNA quality was then checked on an Agilent 2100 Bioanalyzer.

The chain couples TRBV5-1 to TRBJ1-2, with an unclear D gene assignment. The sequence was collected from a young man with Graves' hyperthyroidism. Sequenced material: blood. The DNA sequence follows: TGCGCCAGCAGCTTGGATCCCGGGTTAGCCTATGGCTACACCTTC. This is translated as CASSLDPGLAYGYTF.